A selection of T cell receptor beta chains follows, all from one sample in a study of shared clonotypes between healthy human individuals. Profiling relied on immunoSEQ multiplex PCR, and the TCRdb table lists in-frame clones only, not all of them. The data show around 690,000 clones, with 80% to 95% seen just once and less than 40% held by the top ten. The material sequenced was memory CD8+ T cells from PBMCs. The receptors were sampled from a man younger than 30 in good health. Some clones in this sample may be carry-over from other donors' samples. Both conserved end residues are trimmed from each CDR3. D genes are given only for firm matches. Rows may omit the clone size; those that give it use once, few, many or a size class.

cdr3_aa: ASSSGTGEWGTEAF
v_call: TRBV28
clone_size: -
d_call: -

cdr3_aa: ASTPGSGNTIY
v_call: TRBV9
clone_size: -
d_call: -

cdr3_aa: ASSYGAGDGDTQY
v_call: TRBV6-5
clone_size: once
d_call: TRBD2

cdr3_aa: ASSLDRGPLSEAF
v_call: TRBV5-8
clone_size: -
d_call: TRBD1

cdr3_aa: SVGGLAGARGVSDTQY
v_call: TRBV29-1
clone_size: once
d_call: TRBD2

cdr3_aa: ASSPLLSYEQY
v_call: TRBV27
clone_size: -
d_call: -

cdr3_aa: ASSNMNTEAF
v_call: TRBV6-6
clone_size: few
d_call: -

cdr3_aa: ASSLLGRSDQPQH
v_call: TRBV28
clone_size: -
d_call: -

cdr3_aa: ASSYPRDGELF
v_call: TRBV18
clone_size: many
d_call: -

cdr3_aa: ASGLAETYEQY
v_call: TRBV28
clone_size: -
d_call: TRBD2

cdr3_aa: ASSRTRDSTDTQY
v_call: TRBV7-8
clone_size: -
d_call: -

cdr3_aa: ASSRPTGGDYGYT
v_call: TRBV19
clone_size: -
d_call: TRBD1

cdr3_aa: AWSPGYGYT
v_call: TRBV30
clone_size: few
d_call: -

cdr3_aa: ASAIINYGYT
v_call: TRBV7-9
clone_size: -
d_call: -

cdr3_aa: ASSLDQGDGYT
v_call: TRBV7-8
clone_size: -
d_call: TRBD1

cdr3_aa: ASSVGQNNYEQY
v_call: TRBV9
clone_size: once
d_call: -

cdr3_aa: SVVVSEQF
v_call: TRBV29-1
clone_size: -
d_call: -

cdr3_aa: ASSPGTVLAGDFSEQY
v_call: TRBV7-6
clone_size: -
d_call: TRBD2

cdr3_aa: ASSLSSSTEAF
v_call: TRBV27
clone_size: -
d_call: -

cdr3_aa: ASSPWTSGRPRETQY
v_call: TRBV4-1
clone_size: -
d_call: TRBD2

cdr3_aa: ASSLDRSLSSYEQY
v_call: TRBV5-1
clone_size: -
d_call: -

cdr3_aa: ASSIGTTNYGYT
v_call: TRBV5-6
clone_size: -
d_call: -

cdr3_aa: ASSEMIRRDTEAF
v_call: TRBV6-1
clone_size: -
d_call: -

cdr3_aa: ASSLIIVDPINTGELF
v_call: TRBV7-3
clone_size: once
d_call: -

cdr3_aa: ASSDTTGREQY
v_call: TRBV9
clone_size: -
d_call: TRBD1

cdr3_aa: ASSEALPESSTDTQY
v_call: TRBV2
clone_size: -
d_call: -

cdr3_aa: ASAVGYSGSGRYEQY
v_call: TRBV2
clone_size: -
d_call: -

cdr3_aa: ASSFPSDYEQY
v_call: TRBV5-1
clone_size: -
d_call: -

cdr3_aa: ATSRDAQPSYNEQF
v_call: TRBV15
clone_size: -
d_call: -

cdr3_aa: ASSPLGSGELF
v_call: TRBV7-7
clone_size: -
d_call: -

cdr3_aa: ASSLGRSYEQY
v_call: TRBV27
clone_size: -
d_call: -

cdr3_aa: ANPGGPIQETQY
v_call: TRBV6-4
clone_size: -
d_call: TRBD2